The source of this T cell receptor (beta chain) is a study of blood T cell repertoires in COVID-19. Whole-study context: Samples representing acute and convalescent COVID-19 were sourced from the United States, Italy and Spain. PBMCs, B-cell-depleted T cells, or T cells were the source of the cDNA or gDNA that made up the material.

CDR1 and CDR2 from the germline V gene are MNHNS and SASEGT. Trimming removed 0 bases at V and 4 bases at J, with 7 bases between. This CDR3 has 13 residues. As originally analysed: Reference gene primer amplification in the assay estimated nucleated cell counts. The table came from immunoSEQ multiplex PCR; TCRdb's copy has only in-frame clones and leaves some out. That table is the source of V, J and clone size, and D and trimming were worked out from the DNA. The table includes over 100,000 clones, approximately 80% detected once. This TCR was recovered from a woman aged 50 to 60 with acute or convalescent COVID-19. The chain uses TRBV6-1 and TRBJ2-7; D unresolved. Sequenced input: peripheral blood. DNA for the CDR3: TGTGCCAGCAGTGAAGCTCACGGTTACGAGCAGTACTTC. Translated: CASSEAHGYEQYF.